The clone carrying this T cell receptor beta chain has more than one count but fewer than ten. The data were obtained in a study of T-cell reconstitution after alpha-beta-depleted transplantation in children. Looked up from germline, CDR1 is LGHNA and CDR2 is YSLEER. V was cut by 8 bases and J by 6 bases, with 11 bases left in between. The length of the CDR3 is 11 residues. This sample's TCRbeta library carried unique molecular identifier barcodes. TCRdb redid the calling of the PCR reads with MiXCR, one entry per CDR3 protein. This sample has just over 350,000 distinct CDR3 sequences; 13% occur once, and the top ten carry approximately 4.2%.

This clonotype originated in a human donor who donated a stem cell graft to a child with Fanconi anemia. Sequenced material: PBMCs, taken from the stem cell graft. The chain joins TRBV4-3 to TRBJ2-7; D unresolved. The CDR3 here is CASQDDGEQYF. As DNA, the CDR3 is TGCGCCAGCCAGGACGATGGCGAGCAGTACTTC.